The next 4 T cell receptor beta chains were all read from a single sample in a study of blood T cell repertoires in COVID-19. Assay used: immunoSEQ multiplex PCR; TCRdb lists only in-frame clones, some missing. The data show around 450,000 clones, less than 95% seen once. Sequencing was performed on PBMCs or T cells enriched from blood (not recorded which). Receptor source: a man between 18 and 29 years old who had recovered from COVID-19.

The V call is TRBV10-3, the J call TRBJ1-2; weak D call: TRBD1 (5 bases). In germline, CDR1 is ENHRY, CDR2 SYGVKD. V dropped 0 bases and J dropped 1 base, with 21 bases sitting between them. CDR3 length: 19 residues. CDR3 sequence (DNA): TGTGCCATCAGTGAGTCGTCCAGGGAACTACCCCCTTATAACTATGGCTACACCTTC. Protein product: CAISESSRELPPYNYGYTF.

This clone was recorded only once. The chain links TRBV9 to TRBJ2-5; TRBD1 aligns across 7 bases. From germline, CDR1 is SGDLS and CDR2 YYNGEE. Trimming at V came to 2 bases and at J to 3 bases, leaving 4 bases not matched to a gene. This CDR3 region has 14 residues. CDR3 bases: TGTGCCAGCAGCGTGACAGGGCGGAAAGAGACCCAGTACTTC. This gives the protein CASSVTGRKETQYF.

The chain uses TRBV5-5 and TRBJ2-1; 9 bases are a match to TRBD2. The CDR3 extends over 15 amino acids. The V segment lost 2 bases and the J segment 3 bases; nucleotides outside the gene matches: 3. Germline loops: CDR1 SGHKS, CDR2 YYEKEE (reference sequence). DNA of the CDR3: TGTGCCAGCAGCTTTCTAGCGGGGCACTACAATGAGCAGTTCTTC. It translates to CASSFLAGHYNEQFF.

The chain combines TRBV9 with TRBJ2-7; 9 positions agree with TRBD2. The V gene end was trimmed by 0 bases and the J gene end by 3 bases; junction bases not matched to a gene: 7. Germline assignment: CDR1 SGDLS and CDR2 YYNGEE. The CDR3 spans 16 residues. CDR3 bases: TGTGCCAGCAGCGTAGAGGCGGCGGGAGGGGACTACGAGCAGTACTTC. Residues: CASSVEAAGGDYEQYF.